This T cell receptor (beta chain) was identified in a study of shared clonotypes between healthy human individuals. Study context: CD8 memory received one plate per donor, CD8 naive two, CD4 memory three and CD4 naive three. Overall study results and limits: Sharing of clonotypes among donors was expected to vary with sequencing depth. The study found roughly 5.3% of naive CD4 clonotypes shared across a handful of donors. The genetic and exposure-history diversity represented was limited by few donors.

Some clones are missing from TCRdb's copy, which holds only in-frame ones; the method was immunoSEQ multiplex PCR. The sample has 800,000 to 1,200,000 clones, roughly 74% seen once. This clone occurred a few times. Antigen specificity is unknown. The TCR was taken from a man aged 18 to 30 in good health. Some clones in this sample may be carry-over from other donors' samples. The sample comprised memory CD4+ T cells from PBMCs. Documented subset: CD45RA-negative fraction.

CDR3 residues: CASSPPGHVQNTEAFF. The CDR3, as DNA: TGTGCCAGCTCACCACCAGGACACGTTCAGAACACTGAAGCTTTCTTT. The J gene is TRBJ1-1, the V gene TRBV18; TRBD1 is a possible D gene (5 bases). This CDR3 spans 16 amino acids. Germline CDR1 reads KGHSH; CDR2 reads LQKENI. V was trimmed by 0 bases and J by 1 base, leaving 12 bases between them.